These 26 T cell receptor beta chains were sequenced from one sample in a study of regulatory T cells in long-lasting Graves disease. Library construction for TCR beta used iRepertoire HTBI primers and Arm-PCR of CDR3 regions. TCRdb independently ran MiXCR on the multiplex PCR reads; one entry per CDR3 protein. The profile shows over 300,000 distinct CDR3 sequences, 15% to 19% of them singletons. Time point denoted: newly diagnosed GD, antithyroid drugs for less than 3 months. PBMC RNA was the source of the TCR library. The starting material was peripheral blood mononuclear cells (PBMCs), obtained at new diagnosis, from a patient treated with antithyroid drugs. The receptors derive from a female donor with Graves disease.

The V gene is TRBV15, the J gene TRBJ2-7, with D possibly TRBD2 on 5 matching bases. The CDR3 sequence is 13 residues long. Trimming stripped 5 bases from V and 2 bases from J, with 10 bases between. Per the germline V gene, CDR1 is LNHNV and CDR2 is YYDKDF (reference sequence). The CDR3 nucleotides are TGTGCCACCAGCGTGGGCGGGCCCTACGAGCAGTACTTC. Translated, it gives CATSVGGPYEQYF.

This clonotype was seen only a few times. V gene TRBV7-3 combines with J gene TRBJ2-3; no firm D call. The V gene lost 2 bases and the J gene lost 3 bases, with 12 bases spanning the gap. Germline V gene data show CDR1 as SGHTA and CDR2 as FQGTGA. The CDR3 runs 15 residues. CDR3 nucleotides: TGTGCCAGCAGCTTACTAGGTCTAGGAACAGATACGCAGTATTTT. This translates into CASSLLGLGTDTQYF.

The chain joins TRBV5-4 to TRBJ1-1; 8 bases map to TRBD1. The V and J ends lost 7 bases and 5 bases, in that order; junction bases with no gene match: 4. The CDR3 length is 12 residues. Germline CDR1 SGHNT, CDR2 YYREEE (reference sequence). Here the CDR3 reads CASGQGWTEAFF. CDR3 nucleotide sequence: TGTGCCAGCGGACAGGGTTGGACTGAAGCTTTCTTT.

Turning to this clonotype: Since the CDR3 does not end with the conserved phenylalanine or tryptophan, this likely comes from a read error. The CDR3 sequence is CASSLAFGNTEAFS. DNA of the CDR3: TGTGCCAGCAGTTTAGCGTTCGGGAACACTGAAGCTTTCTCT. The chain links TRBV12-3 or TRBV12-4 to TRBJ1-1; D gene unclear. With 0 bases removed from V and 1 base from J, the gap between germline ends came to 6 bases. The CDR3 sequence is 14 residues long.

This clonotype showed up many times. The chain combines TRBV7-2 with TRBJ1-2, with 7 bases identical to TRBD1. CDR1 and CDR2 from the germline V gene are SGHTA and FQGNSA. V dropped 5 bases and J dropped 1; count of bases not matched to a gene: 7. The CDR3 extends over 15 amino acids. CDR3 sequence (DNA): TGTGCCAGCAGCCCTCAGACAGGGATTAACTATGGCTACACCTTC. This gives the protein CASSPQTGINYGYTF.

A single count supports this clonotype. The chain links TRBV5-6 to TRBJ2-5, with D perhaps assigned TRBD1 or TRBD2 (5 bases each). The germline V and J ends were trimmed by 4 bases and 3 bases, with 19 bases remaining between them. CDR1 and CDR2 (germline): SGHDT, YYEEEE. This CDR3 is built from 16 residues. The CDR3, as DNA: TGTGCCAGCAGCGGACTGACGGGACCTATGAAAGAGACCCAGTACTTC. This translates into CASSGLTGPMKETQYF. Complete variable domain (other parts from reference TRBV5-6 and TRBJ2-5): DAGVTQSPTHLIKTRGQQVTLRCSPKSGHDTVSWYQQALGQGPQFIFQYYEEEERQRGNFPDRFSGHQFPNYSSELNVNALLLGDSALYLCASSGLTGPMKETQYFGPGTRLLVL.

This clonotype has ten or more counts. CDR3 loop: CATQGTGAFYSPLHF. The CDR3 DNA reads TGTGCCACCCAGGGGACAGGGGCGTTTTATTCACCCCTCCACTTT. V gene TRBV2 combines with J gene TRBJ1-6; 10 bases are shared with TRBD1. V was clipped by 10 bases and J by 8 bases; unmatched bases: 11. The CDR3 length is 15 residues. Germline values: CDR1 SNHLY, CDR2 FYNNEI.

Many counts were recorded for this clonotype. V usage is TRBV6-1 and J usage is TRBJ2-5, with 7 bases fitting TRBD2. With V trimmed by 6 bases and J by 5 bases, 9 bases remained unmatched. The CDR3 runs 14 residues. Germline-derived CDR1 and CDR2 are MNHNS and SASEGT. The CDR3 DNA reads TGTGCCAGCAGATCTGGACTAGTCTGGGAGACCCAGTACTTC. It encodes CASRSGLVWETQYF.

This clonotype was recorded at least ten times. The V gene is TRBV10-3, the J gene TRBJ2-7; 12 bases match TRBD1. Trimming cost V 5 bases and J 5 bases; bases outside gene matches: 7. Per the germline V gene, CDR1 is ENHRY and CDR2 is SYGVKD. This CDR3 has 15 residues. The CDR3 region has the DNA TGTGCCATCAGTTCTACCGGGACAGGGGGCGACGAGCAGTACTTC. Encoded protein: CAISSTGTGGDEQYF.

The CDR3 DNA is TGCAGCGTTGGACAGTATAGCAATCAGCCCCAGCATTTT. Encoded protein: CSVGQYSNQPQHF. The chain recombines TRBV29-1 with TRBJ1-5; D is perhaps TRBD1 (5 bases). Germline CDR1 is SQVTM and CDR2 is ANQGSEA. Trimming pared 4 bases from V and 0 bases from J, leaving 7 bases between. The CDR3 consists of 13 residues.

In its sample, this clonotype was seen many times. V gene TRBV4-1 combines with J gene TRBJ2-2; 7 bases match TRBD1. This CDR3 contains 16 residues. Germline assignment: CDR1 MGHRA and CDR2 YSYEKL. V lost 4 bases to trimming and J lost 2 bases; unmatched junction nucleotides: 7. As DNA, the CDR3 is TGCGCCAGCAGCCCATTCAGGGGGTATAACACCGGGGAGCTGTTTTTT. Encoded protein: CASSPFRGYNTGELFF.

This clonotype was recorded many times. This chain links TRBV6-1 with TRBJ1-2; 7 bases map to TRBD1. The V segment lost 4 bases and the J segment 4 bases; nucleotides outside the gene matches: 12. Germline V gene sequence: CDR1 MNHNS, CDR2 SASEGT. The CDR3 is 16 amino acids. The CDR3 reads CASSVEDRWKLYGYTF. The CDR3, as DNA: TGTGCCAGCAGTGTCGAGGACAGGTGGAAACTCTATGGCTACACCTTC.

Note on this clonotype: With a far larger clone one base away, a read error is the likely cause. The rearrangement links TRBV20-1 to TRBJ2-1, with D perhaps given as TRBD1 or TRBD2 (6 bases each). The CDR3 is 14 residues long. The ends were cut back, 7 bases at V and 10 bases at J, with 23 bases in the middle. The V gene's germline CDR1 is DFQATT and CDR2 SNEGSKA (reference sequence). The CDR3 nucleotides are TGCAGTGTTAGGGGAAGAGGGGGGTCCTACGAGCAGTTCTTC. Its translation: CSVRGRGGSYEQFF.

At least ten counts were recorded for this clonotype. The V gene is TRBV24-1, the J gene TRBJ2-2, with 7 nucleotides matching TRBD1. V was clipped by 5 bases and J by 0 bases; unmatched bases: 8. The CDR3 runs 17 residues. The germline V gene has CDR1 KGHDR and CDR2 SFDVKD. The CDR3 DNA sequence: TGTGCCACCAGTGCAAATCGGGGACAGACGAACACCGGGGAGCTGTTTTTT. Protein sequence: CATSANRGQTNTGELFF.

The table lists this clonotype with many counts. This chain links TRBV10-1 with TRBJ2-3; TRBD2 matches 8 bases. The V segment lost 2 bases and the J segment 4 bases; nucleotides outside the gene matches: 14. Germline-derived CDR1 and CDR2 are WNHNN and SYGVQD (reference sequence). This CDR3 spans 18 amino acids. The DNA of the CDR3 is TGCGCCAGCAGTGAGCCTCGAAGCCAAGCGGGAGTAGCAGATACGCAGTATTTT. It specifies CASSEPRSQAGVADTQYF.

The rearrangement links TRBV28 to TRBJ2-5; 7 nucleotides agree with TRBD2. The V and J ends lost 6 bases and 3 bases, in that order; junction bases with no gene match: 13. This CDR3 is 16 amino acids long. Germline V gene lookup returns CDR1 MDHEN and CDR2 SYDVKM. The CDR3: CASSLREGQGEETQYF. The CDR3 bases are TGTGCCAGCAGCTTAAGGGAGGGGCAAGGGGAAGAGACCCAGTACTTC.

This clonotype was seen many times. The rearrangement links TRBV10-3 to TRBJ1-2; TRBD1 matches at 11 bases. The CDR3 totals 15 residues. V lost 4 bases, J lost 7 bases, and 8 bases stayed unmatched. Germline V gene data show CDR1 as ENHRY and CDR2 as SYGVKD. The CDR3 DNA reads TGTGCCATCAGTGGGAGGACAGGGGGCGGTCTTGGCTACACCTTC. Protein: CAISGRTGGGLGYTF.

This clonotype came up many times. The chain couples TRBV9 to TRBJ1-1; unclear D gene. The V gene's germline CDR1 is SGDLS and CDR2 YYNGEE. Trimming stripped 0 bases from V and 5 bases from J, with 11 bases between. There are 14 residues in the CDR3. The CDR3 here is CASSVGGGKTEAFF. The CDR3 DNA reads TGTGCCAGCAGCGTAGGGGGTGGAAAGACTGAAGCTTTCTTT.

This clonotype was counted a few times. CDR3 sequence reads: CASSGTGGIGELFF. Written as DNA, the CDR3 is TGTGCCAGCAGCGGGACAGGGGGAATCGGGGAGCTGTTTTTT. The V gene is TRBV2, the J gene TRBJ2-2; TRBD1 agrees at 11 bases. V lost 6 bases, J lost 7 bases, and 4 bases stayed unmatched. The CDR3 consists of 14 residues. The germline V gene encodes CDR1 SNHLY and CDR2 FYNNEI.

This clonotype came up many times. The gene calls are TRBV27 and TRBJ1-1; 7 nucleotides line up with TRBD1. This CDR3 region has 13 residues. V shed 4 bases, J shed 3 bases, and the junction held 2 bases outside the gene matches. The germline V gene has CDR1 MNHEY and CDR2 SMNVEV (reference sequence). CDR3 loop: CASSWGQHTEAFF. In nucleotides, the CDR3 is TGTGCCAGCAGTTGGGGACAGCACACTGAAGCTTTCTTT.

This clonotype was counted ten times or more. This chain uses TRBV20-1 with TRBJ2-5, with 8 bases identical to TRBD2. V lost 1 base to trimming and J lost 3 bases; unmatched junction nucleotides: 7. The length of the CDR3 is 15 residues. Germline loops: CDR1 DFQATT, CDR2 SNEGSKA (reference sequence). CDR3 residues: CSARGLAGSEETQYF. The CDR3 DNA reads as TGCAGTGCTAGAGGGCTAGCGGGTTCAGAAGAGACCCAGTACTTC.

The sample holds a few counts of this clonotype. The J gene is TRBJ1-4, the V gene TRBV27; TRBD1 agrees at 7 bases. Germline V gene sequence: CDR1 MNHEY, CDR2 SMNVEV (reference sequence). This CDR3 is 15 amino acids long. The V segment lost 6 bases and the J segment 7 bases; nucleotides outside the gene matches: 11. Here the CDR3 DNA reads TGTGCCAGCAGCCTACAGGGGCGCAAGGGTGAAAAACTGTTTTTT. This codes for CASSLQGRKGEKLFF. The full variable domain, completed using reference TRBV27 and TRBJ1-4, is EAQVTQNPRYLITVTGKKLTVTCSQNMNHEYMSWYRQDPGLGLRQIYYSMNVEVTDKGDVPEGYKVSRKEKRNFPLILESPSPNQTSLYFCASSLQGRKGEKLFFGSGTQLSVL.

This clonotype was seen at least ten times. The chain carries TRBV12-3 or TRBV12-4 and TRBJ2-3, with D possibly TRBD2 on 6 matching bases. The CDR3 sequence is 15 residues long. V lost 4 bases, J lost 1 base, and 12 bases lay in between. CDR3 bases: TGTGCCAGCAGTTCGAGACTAGTACGCACAGATACGCAGTATTTT. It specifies CASSSRLVRTDTQYF.

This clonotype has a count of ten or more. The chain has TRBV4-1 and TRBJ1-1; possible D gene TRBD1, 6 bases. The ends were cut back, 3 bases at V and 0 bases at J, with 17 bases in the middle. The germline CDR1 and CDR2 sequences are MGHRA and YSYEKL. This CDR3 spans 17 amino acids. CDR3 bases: TGCGCCAGCAGCCACGATGTGGGAGACAGGCTGAACACTGAAGCTTTCTTT. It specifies CASSHDVGDRLNTEAFF.

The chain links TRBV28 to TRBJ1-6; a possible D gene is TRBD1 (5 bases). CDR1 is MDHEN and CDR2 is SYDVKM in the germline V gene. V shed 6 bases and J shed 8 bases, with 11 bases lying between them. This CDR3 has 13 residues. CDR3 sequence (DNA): TGTGCCAGCAGCCTGACGGGACATTCACCCCTCCACTTT. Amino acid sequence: CASSLTGHSPLHF.

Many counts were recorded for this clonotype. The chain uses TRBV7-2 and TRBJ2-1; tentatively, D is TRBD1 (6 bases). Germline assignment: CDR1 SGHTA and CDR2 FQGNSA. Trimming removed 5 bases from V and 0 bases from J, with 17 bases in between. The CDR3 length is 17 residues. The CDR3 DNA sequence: TGTGCCAGCAGCCCAAGTTTGGGGACAAGCTCCTACAATGAGCAGTTCTTC. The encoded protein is CASSPSLGTSSYNEQFF.